These T cell receptor beta chains were read from a single sample in a study of blood T cell repertoires in COVID-19. The table came from immunoSEQ multiplex PCR; TCRdb's copy has only in-frame clones and leaves some out. The profile covers roughly 260,000 clones, with 75% to 90% appearing a single time and 2% to 2.5% taken by the ten largest. Sequencing was performed on peripheral blood. Every receptor here comes from a woman aged 45-65 years who had recovered from COVID-19. Each CDR3 is given with its conserved first and last residue. A D gene is named only where the DNA matches it firmly. Clone sizes are given selectively: once, few, many, or a class where the clone is expanded.

NA	TRBV30	NA	TRBJ1-5	TGTGCCTGGAAGTTAGGGGGTCGGGGCAATCAGCCCCAGCATTTT	CAWKLGGRGNQPQHF
NA	TRBV11-2	NA	TRBJ1-5	TGTGCCAGCAGCTTATCCAGGGTTCAGCCCCAGCATTTT	CASSLSRVQPQHF
NA	TRBV6-2/TRBV6-3	once	TRBJ1-5	TGTGCCAGCAGTCTCAACAGGGTTCAGCCCCAGCATTTT	CASSLNRVQPQHF
TRBD1	TRBV18	NA	TRBJ1-1	TGTGCCAGCTCGCCGGGACAGAATATCGATGAAGCTTTCTTT	CASSPGQNIDEAFF
NA	TRBV6-5	NA	TRBJ1-5	TGTGCCACCTCGGCGGGGGCCAGCAATCAGCCCCAGCATTTT	CATSAGASNQPQHF
TRBD1	TRBV5-1	NA	TRBJ2-5	TGCGCCAGCAGCTTTTATACAGGGGGCCAAGAGACCCAGTACTTC	CASSFYTGGQETQYF
TRBD1	TRBV4-1	NA	TRBJ1-1	TGCGCCAGCAGCCTTAGGGGGCTTACTGAAGCTTTCTTT	CASSLRGLTEAFF
NA	TRBV28	NA	TRBJ1-1	TGTGCCAGCAGTTTATTGGGGGCTGGCACTGAAGCTTTCTTT	CASSLLGAGTEAFF
TRBD1	TRBV14	NA	TRBJ1-5	TGTGCCAGCAGTCCTCAGGGGGCCAGGCAGCCCCAGCATTTT	CASSPQGARQPQHF
NA	TRBV5-6	NA	TRBJ1-1	TGTGCCAGCAGCGTGGACACTACGTTGAACACTGAAGCTTTCTTT	CASSVDTTLNTEAFF
TRBD1	TRBV5-4	NA	TRBJ1-2	TGTGCCAGCAGCCCGGGACAGGGGGGAAATCGCTATGGCTACACCTTC	CASSPGQGGNRYGYTF
TRBD1	TRBV27	NA	TRBJ1-2	TGTGCCAGCAGGGACAGGGCCTATGGCTACACCTTC	CASRDRAYGYTF
NA	TRBV5-1	NA	TRBJ1-1	TGCGCCAGCAGCCCGGGCGGGTTCACTGAAGCTTTCTTT	CASSPGGFTEAFF
NA	TRBV3-1/TRBV3-2	NA	TRBJ1-3	TGTGCCAGCGCGGGCGGTCTCTCTGGAAACACCATATATTTT	CASAGGLSGNTIYF
TRBD1	TRBV7-9	NA	TRBJ1-2	TGTGCCAGCAACCTCGGGACAGGGGTCCTAGGGTATGGCTACACCTTC	CASNLGTGVLGYGYTF